The following is a T cell receptor (beta chain) sequence with its context. No antigen is known for it. The data stem from a study of monozygotic twins with inflammatory bowel disease (dated by TCRdb to about 2019). In terms of the full investigation: A total of some 28 monozygotic twin pairs were included in the full study, comprising nine German pairs (four IBD-concordant, five IBD-discordant) and 19 IBD-discordant Danish pairs. Disease-associated traits were sought mainly through comparisons between IBD patients and their genetically identical healthy co-twins within discordant pairs. Each individual had, on average, about 151 000 unique TCRalpha sequences and 181 000 unique TCRbeta sequences available for analysis. The study at large found these results: Differing immunosuppressive treatments among patients may have added background noise and inter-individual variability to the repertoires. No single strong signal or clonotype linked to IBD turned up in the results, so the idea that one exists was not supported. TCRbeta repertoire diversity, by inverse Simpson index, was decreased in IBD patients compared with their healthy co-twins. Repertoire similarity did not differ between concordant and discordant twins, possibly due to limited statistical power. IBD patients shared fewer clonotypes with other individuals than healthy twins did, most markedly in patients showing signs of disease activity. The analysis was unable to tell different T cell subtypes apart.

From each donor, an approximately 2.7 ml peripheral blood sample was collected into PAXgene tubes and kept at -80 degrees C. Total RNA was isolated from whole blood with the PAXgene blood miRNA kit on an automated QIAcube, without T cell sorting. Deep TCRalpha and TCRbeta repertoire profiling with unique molecular barcoding was performed on peripheral blood of monozygotic twin pairs concordant or discordant for inflammatory bowel disease. For every twin pair, smoking habits were documented, and each individual was categorised as a current, former or never smoker. Taken from the germline V gene, the CDR1 and CDR2 loops are SGDLS and YYNGEE. Reading from cysteine to phenylalanine, the CDR3 counts 15 amino acids. DNA is not recorded here. Library generation was performed with 5' RACE. Each TCR library was prepared from 3,000 to 4,000 ng of total RNA. cDNA was synthesized with SMARTScribe reverse transcriptase in eight separate reactions per sample. During cDNA synthesis, template switching was used to introduce unique molecular identifiers that contained a 6-nucleotide sample barcode. Amplification of TCRalpha and TCRbeta cDNA involved two nested PCRs of approximately 16 and 9 cycles, and each PCR was followed by bead purification. Before amplification, cDNA was treated with uracil DNA-glycosylase and purified using the QIAquick PCR purification kit. The second PCR was the step at which Illumina TruSeq-compatible adapters and sample-specific barcodes were added. Library quality and concentration were assessed using TapeStation and Qubit, and 5 ng of each library was pooled. Sequencing of the pooled libraries was done on an Illumina HiSeq2500 single-index Rapid Run using custom sequencing primers and 2 x 100 bp reads. The original pipeline was this. UMI-based consensus assembly with MiGEC version 1.2.6 was used to correct PCR and sequencing errors. MiXCR version 2.1.1 was used for V(D)J alignment, clonotype assembly and CDR3 extraction. Normalisation of gene usage, clonotype sharing and MAIT/NKT TCR abundance was achieved by analysing the top 1000, 10 000 and 20 000 clonotypes per sample. After downsampling to 27 000 UMIs, diversity was calculated as the inverse Simpson index using the vegan R package. Paired Mann-Whitney U tests were applied to discordant twin pairs, and Benjamini-Hochberg correction was used for multiple testing. The reads were reprocessed in TCRdb, with one entry per CDR3 protein sequence and no accompanying DNA. The V and J calls shown here were made by TCRdb, not taken from the authors' results. For this sample, the table gives some 200,000 distinct CDR3 sequences. The ten biggest clones cover less than 2% of the sample.

Sequencing input: blood. The chain is assembled from TRBV9 and TRBJ2-3; without DNA, the TCRdb call of TRBD1 cannot be checked. This sequence originates from a human donor with ulcerative colitis or Crohn's disease, or a healthy co-twin of an affected twin (not recorded which). CDR3 loop: CASSVVGGSVDTQYF.